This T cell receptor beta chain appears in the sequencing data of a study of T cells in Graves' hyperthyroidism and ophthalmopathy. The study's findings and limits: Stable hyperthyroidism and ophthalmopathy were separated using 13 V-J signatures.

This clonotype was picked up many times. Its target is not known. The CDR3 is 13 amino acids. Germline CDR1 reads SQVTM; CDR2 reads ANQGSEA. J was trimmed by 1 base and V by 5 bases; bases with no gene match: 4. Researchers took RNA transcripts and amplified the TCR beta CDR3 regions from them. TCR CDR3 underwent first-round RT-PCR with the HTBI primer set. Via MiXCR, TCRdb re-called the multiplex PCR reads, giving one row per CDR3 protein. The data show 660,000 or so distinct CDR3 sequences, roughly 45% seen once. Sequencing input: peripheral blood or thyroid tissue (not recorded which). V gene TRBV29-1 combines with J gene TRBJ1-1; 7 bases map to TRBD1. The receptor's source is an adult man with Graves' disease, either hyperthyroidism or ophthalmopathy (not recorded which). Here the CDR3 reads CSVLQGENTEAFF. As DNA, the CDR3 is TGCAGCGTTTTGCAGGGGGAGAACACTGAAGCTTTCTTT.